This T cell receptor beta chain was sequenced for a study of T cells in Graves' hyperthyroidism and ophthalmopathy. In its sample, this clonotype was seen many times. Its cognate antigen is unknown. Researchers amplified the TCR beta CDR3 regions from RNA transcripts. HTBI primers were used for first-round RT-PCR of the TCR CDR3. One entry per CDR3 protein, called by TCRdb with MiXCR from the multiplex PCR reads. The table records under 300,000 distinct CDR3 sequences, more than 14% of them present only once. Trimming took 2 bases from V and 2 from J, leaving 15 bases between them. The length of the CDR3 is 16 residues. The germline V gene has CDR1 SGHVS and CDR2 FQNEAQ. Study-wide results and caveats: It was a median around 6 months before onset that the model predicted ophthalmopathy. Blood held most thyroid clonotypes expanded above 0.001 frequency.

Uncontrolled infection, other autoimmune disease, pregnancy or lactation barred patients from enrollment. The gene calls are TRBV7-8 and TRBJ2-5; D is unresolved. This receptor was obtained from a woman aged 40 to 49 with Graves' hyperthyroidism that later progressed to Graves' ophthalmopathy. The material sequenced was blood. The chain's CDR3 is CASSLFRARSQETQYF. The CDR3, as DNA: TGTGCCAGCAGCTTATTCCGGGCGAGGAGTCAAGAGACCCAGTACTTC. Full variable domain (rest looked up from reference TRBV7-8 and TRBJ2-5): GAGVSQSPRYKVAKRGQDVALRCDPISGHVSLFWYQQALGQGPEFLTYFQNEAQLDKSGLPSDRFFAERPEGSVSTLKIQRTQQEDSAVYLCASSLFRARSQETQYFGPGTRLLVL.